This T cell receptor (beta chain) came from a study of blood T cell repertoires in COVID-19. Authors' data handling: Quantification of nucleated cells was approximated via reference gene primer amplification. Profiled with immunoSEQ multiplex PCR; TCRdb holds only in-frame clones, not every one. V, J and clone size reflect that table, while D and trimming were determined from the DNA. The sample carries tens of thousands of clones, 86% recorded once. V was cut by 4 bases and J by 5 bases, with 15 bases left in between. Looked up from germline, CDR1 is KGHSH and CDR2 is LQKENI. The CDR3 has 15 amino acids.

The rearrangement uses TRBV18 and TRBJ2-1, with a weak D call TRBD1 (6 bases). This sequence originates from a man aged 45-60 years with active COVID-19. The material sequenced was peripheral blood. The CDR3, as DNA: TGTGCCAGCTCACGGGACAAAATTTTAAACAATGAGCAGTTCTTC. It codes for CASSRDKILNNEQFF.